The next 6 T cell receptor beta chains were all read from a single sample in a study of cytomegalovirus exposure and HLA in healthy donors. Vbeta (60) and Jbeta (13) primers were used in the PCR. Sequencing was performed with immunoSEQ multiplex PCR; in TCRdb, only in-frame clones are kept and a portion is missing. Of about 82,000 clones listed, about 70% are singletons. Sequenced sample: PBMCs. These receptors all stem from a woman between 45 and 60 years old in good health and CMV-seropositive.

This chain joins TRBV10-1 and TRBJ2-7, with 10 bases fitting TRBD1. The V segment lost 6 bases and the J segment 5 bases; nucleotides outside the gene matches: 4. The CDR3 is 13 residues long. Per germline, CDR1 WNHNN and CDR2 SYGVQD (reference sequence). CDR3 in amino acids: CASSTGTGDEQYF. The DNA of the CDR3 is TGCGCCAGCAGCACCGGGACAGGGGACGAGCAGTACTTC.

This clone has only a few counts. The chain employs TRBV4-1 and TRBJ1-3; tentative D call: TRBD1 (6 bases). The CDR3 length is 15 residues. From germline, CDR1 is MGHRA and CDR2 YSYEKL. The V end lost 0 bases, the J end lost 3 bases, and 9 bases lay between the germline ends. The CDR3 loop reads CASSQDRGSGNTIYF. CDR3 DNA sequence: TGCGCCAGCAGCCAAGACAGGGGTAGTGGAAACACCATATATTTT.

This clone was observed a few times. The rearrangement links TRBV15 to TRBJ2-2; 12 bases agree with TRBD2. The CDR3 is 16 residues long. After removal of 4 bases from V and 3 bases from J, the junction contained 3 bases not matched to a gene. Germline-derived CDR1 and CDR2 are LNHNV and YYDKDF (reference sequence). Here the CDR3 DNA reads TGTGCCACCAGCAAGACTAGCGGGAGAGACACCGGGGAGCTGTTTTTT. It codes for CATSKTSGRDTGELFF.

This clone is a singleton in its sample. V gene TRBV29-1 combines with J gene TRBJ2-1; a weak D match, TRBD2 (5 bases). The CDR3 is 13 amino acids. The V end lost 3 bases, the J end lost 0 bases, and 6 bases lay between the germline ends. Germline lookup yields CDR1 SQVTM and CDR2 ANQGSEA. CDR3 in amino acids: CSVDTSSYNEQFF. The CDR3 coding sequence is TGCAGCGTTGATACTAGCTCCTACAATGAGCAGTTCTTC.

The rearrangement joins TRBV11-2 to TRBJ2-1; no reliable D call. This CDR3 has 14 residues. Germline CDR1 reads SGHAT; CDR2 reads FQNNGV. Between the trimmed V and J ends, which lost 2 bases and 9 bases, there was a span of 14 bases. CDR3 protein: CASSLSPIATEQFF. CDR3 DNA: TGTGCCAGCAGCTTATCCCCAATAGCTACTGAGCAGTTCTTC.

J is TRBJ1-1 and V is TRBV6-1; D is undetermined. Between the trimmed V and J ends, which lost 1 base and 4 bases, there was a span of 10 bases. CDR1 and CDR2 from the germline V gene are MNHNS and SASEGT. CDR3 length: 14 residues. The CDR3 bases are TGTGCCAGCAGTGAAGGACGGAGGGTCACTGAAGCTTTCTTT. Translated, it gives CASSEGRRVTEAFF.